This TCR beta chain was observed in a study of Tregs in tolerant kidney transplant recipients. At the level of the study: Mixed chimerism was transient after nonmyeloablative marrow transplants from related graft donors.

The method was immunoSEQ multiplex PCR; TCRdb's version includes in-frame clones alone and lacks a portion of them. Of about 110,000 clones in the sample, roughly 89% were seen once. Unstimulated Tregs (CD4+CD25+CD127-) and CD4+CD25- non-Tregs were sorted from PBMCs. This clone was detected only once. Its cognate antigen is unknown. Unmatched junction bases numbered 6, after V lost 0 bases and J lost 5 bases. CDR3 length equals 15 residues. CDR1 and CDR2 (germline): SGHTS, YDEGEE. Study results and limitations: No direct test of biological reproducibility was done here.

The material sequenced was CD4+ T cells from blood, taken before the transplant. This chain uses TRBV5-8 with TRBJ2-7; 9 bases fit TRBD2. The receptor's source is a human donor who received a combined kidney and bone marrow transplant. CDR3 bases: TGTGCCAGCAGCTTGGGGTCAGCGGGAGGCAACGAGCAGTACTTC. This codes for CASSLGSAGGNEQYF.